This T cell receptor (beta chain) comes out of a study of cytomegalovirus exposure and HLA in healthy donors. Regarding the study as a whole: A later analysis found TCR association rates differed by HLA locus, highest for DRB1 and lowest for HLA-C.

Details on this clone: Its antigen is unidentified.

The primer mix had 60 Vbeta and 13 Jbeta primers. Some clones are missing from TCRdb's copy, which holds only in-frame ones; the method was immunoSEQ multiplex PCR. The table includes roughly 130,000 clones, about 80% detected once. V dropped 4 bases and J dropped 4 bases, with 10 bases sitting between them. The germline V gene has CDR1 MNHEY and CDR2 SVGAGI. The CDR3 contains 14 residues. The sequenced sample was PBMCs. The rearrangement joins TRBV6-5 to TRBJ2-2; D not resolved. This receptor was obtained from a man younger than 35 in good health and CMV-seronegative. The DNA of the CDR3 is TGTGCCAGCAGTTCTCAAGCAGGCACCGGGGAGCTGTTTTTT. Amino acid sequence: CASSSQAGTGELFF.